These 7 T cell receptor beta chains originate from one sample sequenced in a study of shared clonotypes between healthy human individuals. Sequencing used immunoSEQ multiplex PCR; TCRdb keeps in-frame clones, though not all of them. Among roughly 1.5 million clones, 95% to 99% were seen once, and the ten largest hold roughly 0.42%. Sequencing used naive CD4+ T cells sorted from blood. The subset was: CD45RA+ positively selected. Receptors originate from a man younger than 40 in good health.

CDR3 nucleotide sequence: TGCAGTGCCGATCTTTACGAGCAGTACTTC. Translation gives CSADLYEQYF. The chain combines TRBV20-1 with TRBJ2-7; D is unresolved. V lost 6 bases and J 4 bases, leaving 7 bases between the germline ends. The CDR3 has 10 residues. Per germline, CDR1 DFQATT and CDR2 SNEGSKA (reference sequence).

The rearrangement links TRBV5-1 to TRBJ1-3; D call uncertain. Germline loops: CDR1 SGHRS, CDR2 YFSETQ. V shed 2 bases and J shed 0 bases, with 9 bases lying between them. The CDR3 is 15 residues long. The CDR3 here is CASSLEVPSGNTIYF. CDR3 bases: TGCGCCAGCAGCTTAGAAGTCCCCTCTGGAAACACCATATATTTT.

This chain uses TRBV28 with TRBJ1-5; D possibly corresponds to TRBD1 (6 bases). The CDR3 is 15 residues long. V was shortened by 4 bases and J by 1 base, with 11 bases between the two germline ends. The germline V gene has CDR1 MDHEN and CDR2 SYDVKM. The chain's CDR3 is CASSSYRVSNQPQHF. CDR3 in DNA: TGTGCCAGCAGTTCTTACAGGGTAAGCAATCAGCCCCAGCATTTT.

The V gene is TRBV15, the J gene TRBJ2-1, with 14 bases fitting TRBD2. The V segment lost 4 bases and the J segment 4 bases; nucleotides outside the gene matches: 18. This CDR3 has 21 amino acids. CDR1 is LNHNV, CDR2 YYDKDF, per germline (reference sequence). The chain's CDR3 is CATSTHHGTSGSLGLYNEQFF. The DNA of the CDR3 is TGTGCCACCAGCACACACCATGGGACTAGCGGGAGTTTAGGTTTGTACAATGAGCAGTTCTTC. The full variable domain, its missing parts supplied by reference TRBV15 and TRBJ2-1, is DAMVIQNPRYQVTQFGKPVTLSCSQTLNHNVMYWYQQKSSQAPKLLFHYYDKDFNNEADTPDNFQSRRPNTSFCFLDIRSPGLGDTAMYLCATSTHHGTSGSLGLYNEQFFGPGTRLTVL.

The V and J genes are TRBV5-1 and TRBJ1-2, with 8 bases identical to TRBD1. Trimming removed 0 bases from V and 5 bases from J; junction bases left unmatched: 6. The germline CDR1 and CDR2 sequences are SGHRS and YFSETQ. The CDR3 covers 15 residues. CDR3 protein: CASSLGTGIPYGYTF. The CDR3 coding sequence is TGCGCCAGCAGCTTGGGGACAGGGATTCCTTATGGCTACACCTTC.

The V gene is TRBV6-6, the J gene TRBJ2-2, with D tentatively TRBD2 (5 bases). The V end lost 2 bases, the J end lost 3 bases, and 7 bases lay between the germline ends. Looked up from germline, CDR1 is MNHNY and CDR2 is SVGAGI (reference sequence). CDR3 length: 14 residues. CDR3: CASSYRGDTGELFF. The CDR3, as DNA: TGTGCCAGCAGTTACCGGGGAGACACCGGGGAGCTGTTTTTT.

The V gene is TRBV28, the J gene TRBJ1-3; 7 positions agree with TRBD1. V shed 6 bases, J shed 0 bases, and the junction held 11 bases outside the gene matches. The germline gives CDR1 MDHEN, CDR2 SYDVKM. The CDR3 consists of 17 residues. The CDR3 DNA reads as TGTGCCAGCAGACTTATCTCGCGGGACAGCTCTGGAAACACCATATATTTT. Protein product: CASRLISRDSSGNTIYF.